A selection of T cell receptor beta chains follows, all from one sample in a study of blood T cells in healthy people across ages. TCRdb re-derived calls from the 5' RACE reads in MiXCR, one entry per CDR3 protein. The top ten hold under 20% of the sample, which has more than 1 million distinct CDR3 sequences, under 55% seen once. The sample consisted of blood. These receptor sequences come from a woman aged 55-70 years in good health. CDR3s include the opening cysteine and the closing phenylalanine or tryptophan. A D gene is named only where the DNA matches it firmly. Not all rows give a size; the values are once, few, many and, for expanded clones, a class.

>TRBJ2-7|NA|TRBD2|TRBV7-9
TGTGCCAGCAGCCCCGGACTAGCGGGAGCGAACTACGAGCAGTACTTC
CASSPGLAGANYEQYF
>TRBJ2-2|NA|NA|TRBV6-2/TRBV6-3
TGTGCCAGCAGTTCTGCAGGGGGGGACACCGGGGAGCTGTTTTTT
CASSSAGGDTGELFF
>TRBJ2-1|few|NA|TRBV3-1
TGTGCCAGCAGCCAACTCGTAGAGGGTTACAATGAGCAGTTCTTC
CASSQLVEGYNEQFF
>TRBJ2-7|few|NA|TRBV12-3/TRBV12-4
TGTGCCAGTAGCCCAATCAGGTCGTCCTACGAGCAGTACTTC
CASSPIRSSYEQYF
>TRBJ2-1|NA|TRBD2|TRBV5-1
TGCGCCAGCAGCTTGAGGCTAGCGGGAGGGCCTAGTGGTGAGCAGTTCTTC
CASSLRLAGGPSGEQFF
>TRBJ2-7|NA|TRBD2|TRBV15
TGTGCCACCAGCCCTCGGGCTAGCGGCTCCTACGAGCAGTACTTC
CATSPRASGSYEQYF
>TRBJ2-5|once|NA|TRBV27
TGTGTCAGCAGTCCTCAGGGCCAAAGGACCCAGTACTTC
CVSSPQGQRTQYF
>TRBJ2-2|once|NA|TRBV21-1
TGTGCCAGCAGCAAAAAGAGGGGGGGGGACCAGACCGGGGAGCTGTTTTTT
CASSKKRGGDQTGELFF
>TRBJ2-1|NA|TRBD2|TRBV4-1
TGCGCCAGCAGCGGGGGACTAGTCTATGAGCAGTTCTTC
CASSGGLVYEQFF
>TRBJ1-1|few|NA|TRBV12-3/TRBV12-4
TGTGCCAGCACCCGTATTGGGAACGAAGCTTTCTTT
CASTRIGNEAFF
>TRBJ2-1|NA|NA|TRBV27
TGTGCCAGCGGCGGGGAAGGTGAGCAGTTCTTC
CASGGEGEQFF